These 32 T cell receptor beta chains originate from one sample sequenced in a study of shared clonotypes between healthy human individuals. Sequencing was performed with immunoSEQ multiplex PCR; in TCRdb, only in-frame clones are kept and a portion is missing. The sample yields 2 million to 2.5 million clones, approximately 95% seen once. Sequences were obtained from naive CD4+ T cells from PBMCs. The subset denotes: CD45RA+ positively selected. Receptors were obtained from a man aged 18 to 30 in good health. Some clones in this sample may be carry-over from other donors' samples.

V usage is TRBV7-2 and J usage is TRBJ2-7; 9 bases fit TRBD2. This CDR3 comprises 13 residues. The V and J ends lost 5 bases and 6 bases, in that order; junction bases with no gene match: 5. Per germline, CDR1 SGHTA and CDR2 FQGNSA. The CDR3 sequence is CASSLKREVEQYF. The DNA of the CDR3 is TGTGCCAGCAGCCTAAAGCGGGAGGTCGAGCAGTACTTC.

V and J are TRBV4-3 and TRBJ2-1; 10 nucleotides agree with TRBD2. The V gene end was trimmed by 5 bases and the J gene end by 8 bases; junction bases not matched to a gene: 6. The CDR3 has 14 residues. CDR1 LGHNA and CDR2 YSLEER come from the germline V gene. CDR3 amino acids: CASSGLAGDYEQFF. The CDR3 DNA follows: TGCGCCAGCAGCGGGCTAGCGGGAGATTATGAGCAGTTCTTC.

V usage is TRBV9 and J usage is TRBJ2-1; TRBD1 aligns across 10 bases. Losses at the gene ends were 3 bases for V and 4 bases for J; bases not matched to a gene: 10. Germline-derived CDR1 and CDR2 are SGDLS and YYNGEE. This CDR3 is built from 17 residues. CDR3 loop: CASSAAGQGGRYNEQFF. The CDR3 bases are TGTGCCAGCAGCGCCGCCGGACAGGGGGGCAGATACAATGAGCAGTTCTTC. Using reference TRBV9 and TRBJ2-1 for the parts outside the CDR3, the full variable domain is DSGVTQTPKHLITATGQRVTLRCSPRSGDLSVYWYQQSLDQGLQFLIQYYNGEERAKGNILERFSAQQFPDLHSELNLSSLELGDSALYFCASSAAGQGGRYNEQFFGPGTRLTVL.

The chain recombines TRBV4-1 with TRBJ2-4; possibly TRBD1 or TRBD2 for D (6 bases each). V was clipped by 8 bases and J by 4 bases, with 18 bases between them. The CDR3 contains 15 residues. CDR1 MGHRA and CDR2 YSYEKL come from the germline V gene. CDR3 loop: CASSSGRGQKNIQYF. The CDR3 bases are TGCGCCAGCTCATCAGGGCGGGGACAAAAAAACATTCAGTACTTC.

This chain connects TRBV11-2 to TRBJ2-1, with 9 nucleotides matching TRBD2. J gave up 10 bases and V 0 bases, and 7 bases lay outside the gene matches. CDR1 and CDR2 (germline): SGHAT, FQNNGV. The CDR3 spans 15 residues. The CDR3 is CASSLELAGVREQFF. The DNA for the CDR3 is TGTGCCAGCAGCTTAGAGTTAGCGGGAGTTCGAGAGCAGTTCTTC.

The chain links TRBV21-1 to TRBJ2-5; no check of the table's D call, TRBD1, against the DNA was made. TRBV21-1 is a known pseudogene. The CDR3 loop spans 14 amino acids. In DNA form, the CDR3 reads TGTGCCAGCAGCAAGACAGGTTACCAAGAGACCCAGTACTTC. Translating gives CASSKTGYQETQYF.

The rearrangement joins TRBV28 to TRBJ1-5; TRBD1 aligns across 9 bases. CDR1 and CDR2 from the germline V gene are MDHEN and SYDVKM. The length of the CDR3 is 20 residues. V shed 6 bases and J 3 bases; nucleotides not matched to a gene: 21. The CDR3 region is CASSPLPGQGRGLFNQPQHF. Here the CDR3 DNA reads TGTGCCAGCAGCCCTCTTCCGGGACAGGGCCGCGGTCTTTTCAATCAGCCCCAGCATTTT.

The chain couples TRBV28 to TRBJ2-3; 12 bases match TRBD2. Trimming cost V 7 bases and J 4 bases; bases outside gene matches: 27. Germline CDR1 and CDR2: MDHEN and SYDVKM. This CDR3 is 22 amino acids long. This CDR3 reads CASKLTMGRLAGDGRRSDTQYF. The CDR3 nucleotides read TGTGCCAGCAAGCTAACAATGGGGAGACTAGCGGGAGATGGGCGGAGGTCAGATACGCAGTATTTT.

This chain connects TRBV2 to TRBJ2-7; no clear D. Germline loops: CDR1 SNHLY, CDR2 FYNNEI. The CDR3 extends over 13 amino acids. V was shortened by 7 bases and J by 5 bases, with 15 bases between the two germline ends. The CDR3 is CASKQSEAHEQYF. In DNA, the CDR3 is TGTGCCAGCAAGCAGAGCGAGGCCCACGAGCAGTACTTC.

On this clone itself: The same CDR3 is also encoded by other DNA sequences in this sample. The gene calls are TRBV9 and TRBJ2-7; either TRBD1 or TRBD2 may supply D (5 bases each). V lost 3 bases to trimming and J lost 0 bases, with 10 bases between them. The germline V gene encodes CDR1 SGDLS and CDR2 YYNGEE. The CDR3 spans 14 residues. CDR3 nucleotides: TGTGCCAGCAGCGCCCGGGACGGCTCCTACGAGCAGTACTTC. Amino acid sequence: CASSARDGSYEQYF.

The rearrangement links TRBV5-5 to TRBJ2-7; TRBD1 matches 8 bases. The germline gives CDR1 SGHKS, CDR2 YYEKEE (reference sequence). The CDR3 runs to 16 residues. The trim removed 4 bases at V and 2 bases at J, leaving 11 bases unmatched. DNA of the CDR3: TGTGCCAGCAGCCCCCTCGGCGGGACAGGACCCTACGAGCAGTACTTC. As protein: CASSPLGGTGPYEQYF. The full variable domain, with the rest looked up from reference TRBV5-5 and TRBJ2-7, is DAGVTQSPTHLIKTRGQQVTLRCSPISGHKSVSWYQQVLGQGPQFIFQYYEKEERGRGNFPDRFSARQFPNYSSELNVNALLLGDSALYLCASSPLGGTGPYEQYFGPGTRLTVT.

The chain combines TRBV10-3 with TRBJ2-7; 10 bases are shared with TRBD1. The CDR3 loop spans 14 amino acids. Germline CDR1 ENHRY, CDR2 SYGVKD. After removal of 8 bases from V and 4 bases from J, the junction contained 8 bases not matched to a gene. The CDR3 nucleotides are TGTGCCATCCGGAGGGGACAGGGGCAATACGAGCAGTACTTC. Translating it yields CAIRRGQGQYEQYF.

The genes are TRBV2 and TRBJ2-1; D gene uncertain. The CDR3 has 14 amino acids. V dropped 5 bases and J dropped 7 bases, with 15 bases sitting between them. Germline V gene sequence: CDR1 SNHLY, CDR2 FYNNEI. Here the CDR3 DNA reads TGTGCCAGCAGTCTTCCGGGCCAACCAAATGAGCAGTTCTTC. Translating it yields CASSLPGQPNEQFF.

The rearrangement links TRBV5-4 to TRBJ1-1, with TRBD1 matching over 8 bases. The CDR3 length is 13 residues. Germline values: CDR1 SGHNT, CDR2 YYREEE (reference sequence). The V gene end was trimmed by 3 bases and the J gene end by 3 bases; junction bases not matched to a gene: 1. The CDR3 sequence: CASSSGGYTEAFF. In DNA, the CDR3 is TGTGCCAGCAGCTCAGGGGGCTACACTGAAGCTTTCTTT.

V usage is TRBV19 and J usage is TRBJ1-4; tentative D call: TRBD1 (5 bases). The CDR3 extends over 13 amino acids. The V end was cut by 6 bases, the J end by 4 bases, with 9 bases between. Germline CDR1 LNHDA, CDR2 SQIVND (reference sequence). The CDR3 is CASSGGSNEKLFF. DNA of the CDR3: TGTGCCAGTAGCGGGGGGAGTAATGAAAAACTGTTTTTT.

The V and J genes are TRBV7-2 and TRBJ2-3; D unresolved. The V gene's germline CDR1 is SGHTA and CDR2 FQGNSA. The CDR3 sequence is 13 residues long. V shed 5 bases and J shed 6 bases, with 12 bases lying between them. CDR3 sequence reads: CASSVSQTDTQYF. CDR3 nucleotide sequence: TGTGCCAGCAGCGTTAGTCAAACGGATACGCAGTATTTT.

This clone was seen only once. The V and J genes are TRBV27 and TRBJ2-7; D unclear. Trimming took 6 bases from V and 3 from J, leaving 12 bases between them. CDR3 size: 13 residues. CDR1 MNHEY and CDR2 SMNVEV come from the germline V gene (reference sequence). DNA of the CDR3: TGTGCCAGCAGACCCAAAGACCGCTACGAGCAGTACTTC. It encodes CASRPKDRYEQYF.

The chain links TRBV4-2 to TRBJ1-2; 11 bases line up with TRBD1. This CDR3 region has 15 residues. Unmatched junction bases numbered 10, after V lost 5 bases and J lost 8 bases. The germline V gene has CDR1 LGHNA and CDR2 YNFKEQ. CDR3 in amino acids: CASSVLGQGVEGYTF. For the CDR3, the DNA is TGTGCCAGCAGCGTTTTGGGACAGGGGGTCGAAGGCTACACCTTC.

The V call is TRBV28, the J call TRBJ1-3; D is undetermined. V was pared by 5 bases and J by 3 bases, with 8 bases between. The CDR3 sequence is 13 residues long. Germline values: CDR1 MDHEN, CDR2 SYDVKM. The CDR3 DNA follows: TGTGCCAGCAGTGTCACGGGTGGAAACACCATATATTTT. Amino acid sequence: CASSVTGGNTIYF.

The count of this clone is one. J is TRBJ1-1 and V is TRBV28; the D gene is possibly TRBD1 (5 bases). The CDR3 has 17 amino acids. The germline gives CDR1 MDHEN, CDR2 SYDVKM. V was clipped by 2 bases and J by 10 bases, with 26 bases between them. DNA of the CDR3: TGTGCCAGCAGTTTAGACCCTAGAAAAGCCGAACGGGGGACAGCTTTCTTT. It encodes CASSLDPRKAERGTAFF.

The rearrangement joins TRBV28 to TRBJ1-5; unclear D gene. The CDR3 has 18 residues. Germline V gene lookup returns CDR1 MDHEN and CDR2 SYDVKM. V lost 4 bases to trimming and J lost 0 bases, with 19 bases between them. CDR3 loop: CASSSAGLESVSNQPQHF. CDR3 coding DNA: TGTGCCAGCAGTTCCGCGGGGTTGGAGTCTGTTAGCAATCAGCCCCAGCATTTT.

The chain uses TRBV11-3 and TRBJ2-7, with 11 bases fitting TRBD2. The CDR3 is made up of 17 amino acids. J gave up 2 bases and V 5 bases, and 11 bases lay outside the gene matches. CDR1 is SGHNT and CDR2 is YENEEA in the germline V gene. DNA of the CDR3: TGTGCCAGCAGCCCCGGACCTCTAGCGGGAGGAACCTACGAGCAGTACTTC. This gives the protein CASSPGPLAGGTYEQYF.

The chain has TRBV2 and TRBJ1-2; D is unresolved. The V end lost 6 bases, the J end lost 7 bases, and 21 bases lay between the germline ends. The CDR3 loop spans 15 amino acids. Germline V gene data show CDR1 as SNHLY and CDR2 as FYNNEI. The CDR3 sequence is CASSFGPLRRSGYTF. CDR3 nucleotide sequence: TGTGCCAGCAGCTTTGGACCTCTTCGGAGGTCTGGCTACACCTTC.

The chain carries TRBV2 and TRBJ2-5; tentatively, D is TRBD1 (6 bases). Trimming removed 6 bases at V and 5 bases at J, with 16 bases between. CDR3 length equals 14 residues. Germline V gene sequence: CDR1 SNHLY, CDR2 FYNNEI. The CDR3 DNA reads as TGTGCCAGCAGGGAAACAGGGTTCAGGGAGACCCAGTACTTC. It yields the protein CASRETGFRETQYF.

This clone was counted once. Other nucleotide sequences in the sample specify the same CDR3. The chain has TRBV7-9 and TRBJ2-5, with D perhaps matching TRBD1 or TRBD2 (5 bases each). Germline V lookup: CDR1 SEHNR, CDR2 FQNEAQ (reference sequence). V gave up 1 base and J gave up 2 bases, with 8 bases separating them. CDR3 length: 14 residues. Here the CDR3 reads CASSLGGDQETQYF. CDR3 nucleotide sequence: TGTGCCAGCAGCTTAGGAGGGGATCAAGAGACCCAGTACTTC.

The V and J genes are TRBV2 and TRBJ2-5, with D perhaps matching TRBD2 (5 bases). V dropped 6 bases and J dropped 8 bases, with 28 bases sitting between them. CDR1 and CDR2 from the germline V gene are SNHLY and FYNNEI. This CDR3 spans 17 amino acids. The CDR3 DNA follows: TGTGCCAGCAGCGCCGCATATAGCGTGAACCCCAAGAGAACCCAGTACTTC. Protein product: CASSAAYSVNPKRTQYF. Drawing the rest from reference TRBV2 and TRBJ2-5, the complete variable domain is EPEVTQTPSHQVTQMGQEVILRCVPISNHLYFYWYRQILGQKVEFLVSFYNNEISEKSEIFDDQFSVERPDGSNFTLKIRSTKLEDSAMYFCASSAAYSVNPKRTQYFGPGTRLLVL.

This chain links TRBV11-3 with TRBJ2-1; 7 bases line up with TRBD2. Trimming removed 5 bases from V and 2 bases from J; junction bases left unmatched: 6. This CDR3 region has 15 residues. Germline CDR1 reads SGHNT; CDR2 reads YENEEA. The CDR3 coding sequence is TGTGCCAGCAGCGGAGCGGGATCAACCTACAATGAGCAGTTCTTC. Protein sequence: CASSGAGSTYNEQFF.

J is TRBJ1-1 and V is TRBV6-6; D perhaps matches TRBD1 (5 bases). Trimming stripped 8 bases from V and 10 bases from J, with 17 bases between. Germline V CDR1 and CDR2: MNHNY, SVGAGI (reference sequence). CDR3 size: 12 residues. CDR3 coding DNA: TGTGCCAGCGATGGTTTCCGGCAGGGAGCTTTCTTT. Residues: CASDGFRQGAFF.

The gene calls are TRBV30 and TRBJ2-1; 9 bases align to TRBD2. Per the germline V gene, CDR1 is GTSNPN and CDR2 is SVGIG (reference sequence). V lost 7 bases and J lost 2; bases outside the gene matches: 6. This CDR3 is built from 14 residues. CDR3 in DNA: TGTGCCTCCGAGACTAGCGGTCCCTACAATGAGCAGTTCTTC. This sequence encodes CASETSGPYNEQFF.

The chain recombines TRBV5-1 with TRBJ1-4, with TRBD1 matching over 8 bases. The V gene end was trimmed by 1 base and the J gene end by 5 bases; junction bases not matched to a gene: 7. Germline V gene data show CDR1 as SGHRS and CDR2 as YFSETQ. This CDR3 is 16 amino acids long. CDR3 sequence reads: CASSLRGQGANEKLFF. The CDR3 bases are TGCGCCAGCAGCTTGAGGGGCCAGGGGGCAAATGAAAAACTGTTTTTT.

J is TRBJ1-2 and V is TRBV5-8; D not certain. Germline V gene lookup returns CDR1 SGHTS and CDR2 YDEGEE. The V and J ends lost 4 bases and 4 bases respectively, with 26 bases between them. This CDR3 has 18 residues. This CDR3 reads CASSANPWTPNFGYGYTF. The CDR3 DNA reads TGTGCCAGCAGCGCAAATCCCTGGACTCCTAATTTCGGCTATGGCTACACCTTC.

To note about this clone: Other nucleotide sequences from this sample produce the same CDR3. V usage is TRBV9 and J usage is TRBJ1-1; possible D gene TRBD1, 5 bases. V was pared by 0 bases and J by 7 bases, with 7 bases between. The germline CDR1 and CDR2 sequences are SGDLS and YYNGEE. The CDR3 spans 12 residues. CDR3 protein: CASSVVGGEAFF. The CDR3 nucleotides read TGTGCCAGCAGCGTAGTGGGGGGTGAAGCTTTCTTT.